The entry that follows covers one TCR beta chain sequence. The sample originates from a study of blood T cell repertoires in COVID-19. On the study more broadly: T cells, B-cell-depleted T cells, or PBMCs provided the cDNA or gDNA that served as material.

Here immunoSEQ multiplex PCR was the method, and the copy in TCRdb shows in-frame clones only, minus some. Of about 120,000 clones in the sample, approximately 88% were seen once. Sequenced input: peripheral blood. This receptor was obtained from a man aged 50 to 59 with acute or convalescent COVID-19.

This CDR3 is CASSLFVGAEAFF. The CDR3 region has the DNA TGTGCCAGCAGTTTATTCGTGGGCGCTGAAGCTTTCTTT. The genes are TRBV28 and TRBJ1-1; no firm D call. Per germline, CDR1 MDHEN and CDR2 SYDVKM. The CDR3 extends over 13 amino acids. Deletions cut 1 base from V and 6 bases from J, with 9 bases between.